These 19 T cell receptor beta chains were all obtained from the same sample, sequenced in a study of T cells after yellow fever vaccination. TCRdb recomputed calls from the 5' RACE reads with MiXCR, one row per CDR3 protein. The sample consists of more than 350,000 distinct CDR3 sequences, around 10% of them appearing once. The sample in question was PBMCs, obtained on the day of the first yellow fever vaccination. These receptor sequences come from a man younger than 35 who received the YFV17D yellow fever vaccine.

This clonotype has a handful of counts. The chain uses TRBV6-5 and TRBJ1-1; D not resolved. Germline V gene data show CDR1 as MNHEY and CDR2 as SVGAGI. The V end lost 2 bases, the J end lost 5 bases, and 9 bases lay between the germline ends. This CDR3 comprises 13 residues. Written as DNA, the CDR3 is TGTGCCAGCAGTTACAGGGAAGGGACTGAAGCTTTCTTT. Translation gives CASSYREGTEAFF.

V is TRBV4-1 and J is TRBJ1-5; the D gene is possibly TRBD1 (5 bases). The V end lost 1 base, the J end lost 2 bases, and 18 bases lay between the germline ends. This CDR3 contains 18 residues. CDR1 MGHRA and CDR2 YSYEKL come from the germline V gene. The CDR3 loop reads CASSQGRLGGVGNQPQHF. As DNA, the CDR3 is TGCGCCAGCAGCCAAGGAAGGTTGGGAGGGGTTGGCAATCAGCCCCAGCATTTT.

The chain employs TRBV5-1 and TRBJ1-1; no definite D call. Germline assignment: CDR1 SGHRS and CDR2 YFSETQ. The CDR3 consists of 13 residues. Trimming shortened V by 0 bases and J by 4 bases, and 7 bases separated the two germline ends. As DNA, the CDR3 is TGCGCCAGCAGCTTGGCAGGTAGCACTGAAGCTTTCTTT. Protein: CASSLAGSTEAFF.

This clonotype was counted a few times. This sequence joins TRBV7-2 and TRBJ1-2, with unresolved D. The germline V and J ends were trimmed by 5 bases and 1 base, with 14 bases remaining between them. Germline V lookup: CDR1 SGHTA, CDR2 FQGNSA. CDR3 length: 15 residues. DNA of the CDR3: TGTGCCAGCAGCGCATCCGGAGGCCTTAACTATGGCTACACCTTC. Amino acid sequence: CASSASGGLNYGYTF.

In its sample, this clonotype was seen a few times. This rearrangement joins TRBV19 to TRBJ1-1; D is possibly TRBD1 (5 bases). Germline assignment: CDR1 LNHDA and CDR2 SQIVND (reference sequence). This CDR3 has 16 residues. Trimming cost V 7 bases and J 8 bases, with 26 bases left between them. Written as DNA, the CDR3 is TGTGCCAGTACCCCCCGAGGGGAGGGTTTAATTCGGGAAGCTTTCTTT. As protein: CASTPRGEGLIREAFF.

The chain couples TRBV5-1 to TRBJ2-3; D perhaps matches TRBD2 (6 bases). Germline-derived CDR1 and CDR2 are SGHRS and YFSETQ. This CDR3 region has 17 residues. Trimming left V 0 bases short and J 2 bases short, with 16 bases between. The CDR3 here is CASSLVQRAANTDTQYF. CDR3 nucleotides: TGCGCCAGCAGCTTGGTTCAGCGGGCGGCGAACACAGATACGCAGTATTTT.

This clonotype appeared a few times. V gene TRBV4-3 combines with J gene TRBJ2-1; D perhaps matches TRBD1 (5 bases). In germline, CDR1 is LGHNA, CDR2 YSLEER. Trimming left V 0 bases short and J 2 bases short, with 14 bases between. There are 17 residues in the CDR3. Here the CDR3 reads CASSQDPQVNAYNEQFF. The CDR3 DNA reads as TGCGCCAGCAGCCAAGACCCACAGGTGAATGCCTACAATGAGCAGTTCTTC.

V and J are TRBV5-1 and TRBJ1-4, with 7 bases fitting TRBD1. Trimming took 7 bases from V and 4 from J; bases not matched to a gene: 4. Germline loops: CDR1 SGHRS, CDR2 YFSETQ. This CDR3 region has 13 residues. The CDR3 DNA reads TGCGCCAGCCGGGACAGTGATAATGAAAAACTGTTTTTT. Amino acids: CASRDSDNEKLFF.

This sequence joins TRBV11-3 and TRBJ2-7; the match to TRBD1 covers 8 bases. J lost 1 base, V lost 3 bases, and 2 bases had no gene match. Germline assignment: CDR1 SGHNT and CDR2 YENEEA. The CDR3 loop spans 14 amino acids. Written as DNA, the CDR3 is TGTGCCAGCAGCTTTAGGACAGGGTCCTACGAGCAGTACGTC. Residues: CASSFRTGSYEQYV.

The table lists this clonotype with a few counts. The V gene is TRBV11-2, the J gene TRBJ2-1, with D tentatively TRBD2 (6 bases). Trimming shortened V by 1 base and J by 5 bases, and 15 bases separated the two germline ends. This CDR3 region has 16 residues. The V gene's germline CDR1 is SGHAT and CDR2 FQNNGV. The CDR3 region has the DNA TGTGCCAGCAGCTTAGTTACGGGGGACGGAGACAATGAGCAGTTCTTC. Protein product: CASSLVTGDGDNEQFF.

In this sample, this clonotype turned up a few times. The V call is TRBV5-1, the J call TRBJ2-5; perhaps TRBD1 as D (5 bases). CDR1 SGHRS and CDR2 YFSETQ come from the germline V gene. V lost 1 base and J 0 bases, leaving 10 bases between the germline ends. This CDR3 has 15 residues. The CDR3 region has the DNA TGCGCCAGCAGCTTGATAGGACAAAACCAAGAGACCCAGTACTTC. Its translation is CASSLIGQNQETQYF.

The chain carries TRBV20-1 and TRBJ2-5, with a tentative D call TRBD2 (5 bases). This CDR3 has 12 residues. Germline V CDR1 and CDR2: DFQATT, SNEGSKA (reference sequence). The V gene lost 6 bases and the J gene lost 5 bases, with 13 bases spanning the gap. The CDR3: CSAHSSGETQYF. CDR3 sequence (DNA): TGCAGTGCCCACTCCTCGGGGGAGACCCAGTACTTC.

This clonotype was detected a few times. V and J are TRBV6-2 or TRBV6-3 and TRBJ1-5; TRBD1 aligns across 10 bases. CDR1 is MNHEY and CDR2 is SVGEGT in the germline V gene. The CDR3 is 20 residues long. V lost 2 bases to trimming and J lost 4 bases; unmatched junction nucleotides: 17. The DNA for the CDR3 is TGTGCCAGCAGTTACCCACCTGGCCGGGACAGGGGTTTCGGTAATCAGCCCCAGCATTTT. Amino acids: CASSYPPGRDRGFGNQPQHF.

This clonotype was counted a few times. The rearrangement joins TRBV10-3 to TRBJ1-2; 8 nucleotides align to TRBD1. Germline-derived CDR1 and CDR2 are ENHRY and SYGVKD. This CDR3 is built from 16 residues. V gave up 7 bases and J gave up 8 bases; unmatched junction bases: 18. The CDR3 sequence: CAITHHRDRSLRGYTF. For the CDR3, the DNA is TGTGCCATCACTCATCACCGGGACAGGAGCTTAAGGGGCTACACCTTC.

The V gene is TRBV4-1, the J gene TRBJ2-7, with a tentative D call TRBD1 (6 bases). Trimming took off 0 bases at V and 2 bases at J, with 14 bases between the two ends. The CDR3 has 16 residues. Germline V lookup: CDR1 MGHRA, CDR2 YSYEKL. In DNA form, the CDR3 reads TGCGCCAGCAGCCAAGACCCCGGACAGAAGGCCTACGAGCAGTACTTC. Translation gives CASSQDPGQKAYEQYF.

The rearrangement links TRBV7-9 to TRBJ2-7; D assignment may be TRBD1 or TRBD2 (5 bases each). The length of the CDR3 is 14 residues. Germline V gene lookup returns CDR1 SEHNR and CDR2 FQNEAQ (reference sequence). Between the trimmed V and J ends, which lost 2 bases and 2 bases, there was a span of 10 bases. The CDR3 DNA is TGTGCCAGCAGCTTATCGTGGGGGACCTACGAGCAGTACTTC. It encodes CASSLSWGTYEQYF.

V gene TRBV27 combines with J gene TRBJ2-3; maybe TRBD2 (5 bases). V was shortened by 3 bases and J by 6 bases, with 13 bases between the two germline ends. Per germline, CDR1 MNHEY and CDR2 SMNVEV (reference sequence). CDR3 size: 14 residues. CDR3 coding DNA: TGTGCCAGCAGTTTTCAGATATTAGCGGATACGCAGTATTTT. Translated: CASSFQILADTQYF.

This clonotype has only a few counts. The rearrangement links TRBV6-1 to TRBJ2-5; 14 nucleotides match TRBD2. The CDR3 runs to 16 residues. Germline CDR1 is MNHNS and CDR2 is SASEGT. Unmatched junction bases numbered 7, after V lost 6 bases and J lost 4 bases. The CDR3: CASSLLGTSGGETQYF. CDR3 sequence (DNA): TGTGCCAGCAGCCTTCTCGGGACTAGCGGGGGAGAGACCCAGTACTTC.

V usage is TRBV5-1 and J usage is TRBJ1-4, with TRBD1 as a possible D gene (6 bases). The CDR3 runs 14 residues. With 0 bases removed from V and 5 bases from J, the gap between germline ends came to 8 bases. Germline assignment: CDR1 SGHRS and CDR2 YFSETQ. The CDR3 loop is CASSLGTENEKLFF. In DNA form, the CDR3 reads TGCGCCAGCAGCTTGGGGACAGAAAATGAAAAACTGTTTTTT.